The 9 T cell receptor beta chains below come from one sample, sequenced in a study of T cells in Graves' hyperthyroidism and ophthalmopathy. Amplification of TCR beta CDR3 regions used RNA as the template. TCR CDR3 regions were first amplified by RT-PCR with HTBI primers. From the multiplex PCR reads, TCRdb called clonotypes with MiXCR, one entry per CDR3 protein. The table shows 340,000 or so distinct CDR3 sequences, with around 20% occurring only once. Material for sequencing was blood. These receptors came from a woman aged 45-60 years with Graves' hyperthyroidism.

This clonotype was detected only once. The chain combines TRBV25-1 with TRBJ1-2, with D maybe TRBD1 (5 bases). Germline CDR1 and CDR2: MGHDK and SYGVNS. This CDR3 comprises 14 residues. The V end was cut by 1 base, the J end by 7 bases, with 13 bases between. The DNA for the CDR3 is TGTGCCAGCAGTGAATCGGGCAGGGTTGGTGGCTACACCTTC. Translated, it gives CASSESGRVGGYTF.

The CDR3 DNA reads TGTGCCAGTAGTTCTGGGGGGACAGGGACTTCGGGGCAGTACTTC. Translating it yields CASSSGGTGTSGQYF. The rearrangement joins TRBV19 to TRBJ2-7, with 9 bases aligning to TRBD1. There are 15 residues in the CDR3. Germline CDR1 is LNHDA and CDR2 is SQIVND (reference sequence). With V trimmed by 5 bases and J by 9 bases, 14 bases remained unmatched.

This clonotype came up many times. CDR3 in amino acids: CASSATYEQYF. In DNA form, the CDR3 reads TGTGCCAGCAGTGCGACCTACGAGCAGTACTTC. The chain couples TRBV12-3 or TRBV12-4 to TRBJ2-7; the D is unclear. This CDR3 region has 11 residues. V was cut by 5 bases and J by 2 bases, with 4 bases left in between.

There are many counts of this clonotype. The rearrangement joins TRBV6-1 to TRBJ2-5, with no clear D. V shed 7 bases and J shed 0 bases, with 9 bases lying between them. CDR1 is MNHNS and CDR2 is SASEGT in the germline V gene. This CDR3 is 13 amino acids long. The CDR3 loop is CASKTPYQETQYF. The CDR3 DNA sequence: TGTGCCAGCAAGACCCCTTACCAAGAGACCCAGTACTTC.

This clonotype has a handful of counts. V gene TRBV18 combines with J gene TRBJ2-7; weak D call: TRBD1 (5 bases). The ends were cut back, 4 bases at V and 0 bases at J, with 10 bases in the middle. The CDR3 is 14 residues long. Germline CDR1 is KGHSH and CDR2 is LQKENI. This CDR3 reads CASSRYRSSYEQYF. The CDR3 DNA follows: TGTGCCAGCTCACGATACAGGAGCTCCTACGAGCAGTACTTC.

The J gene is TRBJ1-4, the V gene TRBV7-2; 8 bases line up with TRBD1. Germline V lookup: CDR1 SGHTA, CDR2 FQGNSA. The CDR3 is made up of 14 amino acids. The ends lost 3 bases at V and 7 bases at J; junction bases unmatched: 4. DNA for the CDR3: TGTGCCAGCAGCTTCGACAGGGGAGCTGAAAAACTGTTTTTT. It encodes CASSFDRGAEKLFF.

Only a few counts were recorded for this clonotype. CDR3 sequence reads: CASIANGAKNIQYF. CDR3 nucleotides: TGTGCCAGCATTGCTAATGGGGCCAAAAACATTCAGTACTTC. The gene calls are TRBV28 and TRBJ2-4; D unresolved. Trimming removed 7 bases at V and 1 base at J, with 11 bases between. Germline V gives CDR1 MDHEN, CDR2 SYDVKM. This CDR3 spans 14 amino acids.

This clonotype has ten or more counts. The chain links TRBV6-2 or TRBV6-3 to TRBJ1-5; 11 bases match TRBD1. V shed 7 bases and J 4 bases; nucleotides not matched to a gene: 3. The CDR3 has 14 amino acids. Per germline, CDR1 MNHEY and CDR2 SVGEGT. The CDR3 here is CASIWDRGNQPQHF. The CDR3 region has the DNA TGTGCCAGCATTTGGGACAGGGGGAATCAGCCCCAGCATTTT.

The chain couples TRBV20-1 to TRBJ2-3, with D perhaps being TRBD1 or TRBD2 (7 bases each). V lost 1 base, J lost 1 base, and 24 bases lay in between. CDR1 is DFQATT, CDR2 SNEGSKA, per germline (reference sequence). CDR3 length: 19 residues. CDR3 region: CSARGYREEGAVGTDTQYF. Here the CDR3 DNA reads TGCAGTGCTAGAGGATACCGGGAGGAGGGGGCAGTGGGCACAGATACGCAGTATTTT.